This T cell receptor beta chain was captured in a study of OX40 agonist ivuxolimab in advanced cancers. The wider study: Dose-escalation patients were diagnosed with hepatocellular carcinoma, melanoma, renal cell cancer or head and neck cancer. Partial responses were recorded for three patients, including one with hepatocellular carcinoma and two with cutaneous melanoma. Study results and limitations: Low clonal expansion, among the lowest seen, marked partial responders at 0.1-3.0 mg/kg.

Of note for this clone: The antigen remains undetermined.

The CDR3 sequence is 16 residues long. V shed 1 base and J 9 bases; nucleotides not matched to a gene: 11. CDR1 ENHRY and CDR2 SYGVKD come from the germline V gene. Generated by immunoSEQ multiplex PCR, the TCRdb table keeps only in-frame clones and is missing some. The table lists roughly 16,000 clones, around 79% of them singletons. The starting material was CD4+ or CD8+ T cells sorted from blood, obtained in a trial of the OX40 agonist ivuxolimab. This TCR derives from an adult with an advanced solid tumor such as melanoma, head and neck, liver or kidney cancer. This chain links TRBV10-3 with TRBJ1-2, with 10 bases lining up with TRBD1. CDR3 in amino acids: CAISELMDRGIRSYTF. Here the CDR3 DNA reads TGTGCCATCAGTGAGTTAATGGACAGGGGGATCAGGAGCTACACCTTC.